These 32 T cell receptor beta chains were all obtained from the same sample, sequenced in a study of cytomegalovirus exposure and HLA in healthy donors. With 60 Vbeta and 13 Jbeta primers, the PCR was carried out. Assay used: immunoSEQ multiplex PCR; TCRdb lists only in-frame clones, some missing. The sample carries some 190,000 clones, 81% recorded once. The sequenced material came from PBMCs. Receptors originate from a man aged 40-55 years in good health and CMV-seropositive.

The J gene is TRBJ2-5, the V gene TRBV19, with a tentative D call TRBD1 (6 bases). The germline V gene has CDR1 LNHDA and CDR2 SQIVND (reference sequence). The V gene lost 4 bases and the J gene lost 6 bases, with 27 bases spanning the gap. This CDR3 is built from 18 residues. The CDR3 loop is CASSTRDKALGTVKTQYF. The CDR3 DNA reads TGTGCCAGTAGTACCCGGGACAAGGCCCTCGGAACGGTAAAGACCCAGTACTTC.

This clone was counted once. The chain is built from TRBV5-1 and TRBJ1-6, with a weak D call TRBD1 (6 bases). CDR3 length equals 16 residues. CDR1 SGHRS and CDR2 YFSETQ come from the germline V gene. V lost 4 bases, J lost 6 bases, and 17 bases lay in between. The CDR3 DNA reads TGCGCCAGCAGCCCGGAAGACAGGTCCCGTAATTCACCCCTCCACTTT. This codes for CASSPEDRSRNSPLHF.

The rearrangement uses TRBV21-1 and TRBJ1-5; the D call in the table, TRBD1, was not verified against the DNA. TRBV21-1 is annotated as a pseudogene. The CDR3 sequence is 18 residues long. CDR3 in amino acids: CASSTQSRQGDLREPQHF. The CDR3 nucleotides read TGTGCCAGCAGCACTCAGTCGAGACAGGGTGACCTGAGGGAGCCCCAGCATTTT.

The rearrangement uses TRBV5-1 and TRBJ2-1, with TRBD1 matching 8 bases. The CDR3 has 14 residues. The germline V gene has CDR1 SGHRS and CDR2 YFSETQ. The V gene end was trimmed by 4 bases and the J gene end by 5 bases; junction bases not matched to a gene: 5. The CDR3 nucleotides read TGCGCCAGCAGCCGCGGGACAGGAGACAATGAGCAGTTCTTC. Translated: CASSRGTGDNEQFF.

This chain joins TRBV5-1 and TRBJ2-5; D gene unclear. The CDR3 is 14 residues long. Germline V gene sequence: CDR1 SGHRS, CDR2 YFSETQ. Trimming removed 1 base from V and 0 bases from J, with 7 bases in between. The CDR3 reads CASSLMADQETQYF. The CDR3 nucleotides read TGCGCCAGCAGCTTGATGGCAGACCAAGAGACCCAGTACTTC.

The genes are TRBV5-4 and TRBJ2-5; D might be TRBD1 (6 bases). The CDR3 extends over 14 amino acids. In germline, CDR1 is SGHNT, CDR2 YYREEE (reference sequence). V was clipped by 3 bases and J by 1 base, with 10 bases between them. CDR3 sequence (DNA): TGTGCCAGCAGCTCGGGACACCTCCAAGAGACCCAGTACTTC. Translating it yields CASSSGHLQETQYF.

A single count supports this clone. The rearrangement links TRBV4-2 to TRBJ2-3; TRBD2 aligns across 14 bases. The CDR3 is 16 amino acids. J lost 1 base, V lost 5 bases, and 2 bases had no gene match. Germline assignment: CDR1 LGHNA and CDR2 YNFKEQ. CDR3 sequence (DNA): TGTGCCAGCAGCTTGGGACTAGCGGGGGGCACAGATACGCAGTATTTT. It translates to CASSLGLAGGTDTQYF.

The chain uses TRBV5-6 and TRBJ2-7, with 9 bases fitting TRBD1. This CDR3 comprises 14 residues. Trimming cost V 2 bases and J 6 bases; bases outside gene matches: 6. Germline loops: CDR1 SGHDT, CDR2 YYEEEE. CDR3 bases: TGTGCCAGCAGCTTAGGGGACAGGGTTTTCGAGCAGTACTTC. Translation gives CASSLGDRVFEQYF.

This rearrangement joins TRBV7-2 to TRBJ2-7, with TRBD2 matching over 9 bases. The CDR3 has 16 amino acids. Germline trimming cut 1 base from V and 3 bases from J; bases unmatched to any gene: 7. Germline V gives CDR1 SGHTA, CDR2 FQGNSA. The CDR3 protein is CASSLVPGLASYEQYF. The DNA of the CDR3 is TGTGCCAGCAGCTTAGTTCCCGGACTAGCGAGCTACGAGCAGTACTTC.

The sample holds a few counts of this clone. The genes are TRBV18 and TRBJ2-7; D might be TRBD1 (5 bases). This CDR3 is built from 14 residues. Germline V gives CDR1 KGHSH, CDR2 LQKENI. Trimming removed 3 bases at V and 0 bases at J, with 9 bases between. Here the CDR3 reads CASSPRALSYEQYF. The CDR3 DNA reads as TGTGCCAGCTCACCCAGGGCCCTCTCCTACGAGCAGTACTTC.

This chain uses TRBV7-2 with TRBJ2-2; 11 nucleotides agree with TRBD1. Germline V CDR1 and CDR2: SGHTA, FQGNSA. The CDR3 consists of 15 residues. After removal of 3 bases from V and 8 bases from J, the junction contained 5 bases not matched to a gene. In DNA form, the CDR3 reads TGTGCCAGCAGCTTTGGACAGGGGGCTGGTGGGGAGCTGTTTTTT. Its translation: CASSFGQGAGGELFF.

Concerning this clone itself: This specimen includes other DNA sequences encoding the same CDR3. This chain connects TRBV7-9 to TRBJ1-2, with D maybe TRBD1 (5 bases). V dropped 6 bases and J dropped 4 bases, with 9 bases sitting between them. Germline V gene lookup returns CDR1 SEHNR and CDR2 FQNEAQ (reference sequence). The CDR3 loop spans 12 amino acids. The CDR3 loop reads CASSRDSYGYTF. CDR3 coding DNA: TGTGCCAGCAGTCGAGACAGCTATGGCTACACCTTC.

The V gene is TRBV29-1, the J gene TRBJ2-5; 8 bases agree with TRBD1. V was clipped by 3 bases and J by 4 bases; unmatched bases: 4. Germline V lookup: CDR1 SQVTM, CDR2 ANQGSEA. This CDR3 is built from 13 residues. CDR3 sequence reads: CSVEVGTGETQYF. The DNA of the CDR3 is TGCAGCGTTGAGGTCGGGACAGGAGAGACCCAGTACTTC. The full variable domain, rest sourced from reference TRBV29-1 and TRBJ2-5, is SAVISQKPSRDICQRGTSLTIQCQVDSQVTMMFWYRQQPGQSLTLIATANQGSEATYESGFVIDKFPISRPNLTFSTLTVSNMSPEDSSIYLCSVEVGTGETQYFGPGTRLLVL.

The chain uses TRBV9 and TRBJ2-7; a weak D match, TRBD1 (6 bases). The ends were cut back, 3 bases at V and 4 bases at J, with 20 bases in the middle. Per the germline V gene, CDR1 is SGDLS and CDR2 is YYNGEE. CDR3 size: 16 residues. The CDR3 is CASSAETGRAFYEQYF. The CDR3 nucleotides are TGTGCCAGCAGCGCGGAGACAGGTCGGGCCTTTTACGAGCAGTACTTC. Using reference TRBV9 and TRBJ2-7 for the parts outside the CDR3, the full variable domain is DSGVTQTPKHLITATGQRVTLRCSPRSGDLSVYWYQQSLDQGLQFLIQYYNGEERAKGNILERFSAQQFPDLHSELNLSSLELGDSALYFCASSAETGRAFYEQYFGPGTRLTVT.

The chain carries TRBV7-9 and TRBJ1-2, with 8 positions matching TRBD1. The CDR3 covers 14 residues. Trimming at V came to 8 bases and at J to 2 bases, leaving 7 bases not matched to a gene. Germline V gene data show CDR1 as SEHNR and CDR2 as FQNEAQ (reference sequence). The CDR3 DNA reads TGTGCCAGCGCAGGGGACAGGCCCAACTATGGCTACACCTTC. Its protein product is CASAGDRPNYGYTF.

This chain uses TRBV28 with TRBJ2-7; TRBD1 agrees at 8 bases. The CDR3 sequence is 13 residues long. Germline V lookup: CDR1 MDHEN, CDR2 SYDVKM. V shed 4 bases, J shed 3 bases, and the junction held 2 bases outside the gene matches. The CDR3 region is CASSSGQGYEQYF. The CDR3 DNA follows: TGTGCCAGCAGTTCCGGACAGGGCTACGAGCAGTACTTC.

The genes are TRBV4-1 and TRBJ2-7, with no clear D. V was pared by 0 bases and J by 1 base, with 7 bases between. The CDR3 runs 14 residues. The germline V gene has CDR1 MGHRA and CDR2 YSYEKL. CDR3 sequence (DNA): TGCGCCAGCAGCCAAGATCCTACTTCCTACGAGCAGTACTTC. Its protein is CASSQDPTSYEQYF.

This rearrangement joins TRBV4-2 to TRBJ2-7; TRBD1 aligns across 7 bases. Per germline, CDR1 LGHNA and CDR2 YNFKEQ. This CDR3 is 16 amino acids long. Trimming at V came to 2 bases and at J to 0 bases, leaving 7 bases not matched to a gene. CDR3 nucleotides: TGTGCCAGCAGCCAAACTACAGGGGACCCCTCCTACGAGCAGTACTTC. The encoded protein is CASSQTTGDPSYEQYF.

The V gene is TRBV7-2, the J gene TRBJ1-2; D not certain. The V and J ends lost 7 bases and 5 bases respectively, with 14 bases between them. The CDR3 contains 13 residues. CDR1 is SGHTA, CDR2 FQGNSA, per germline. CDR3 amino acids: CASTPGYLYGYTF. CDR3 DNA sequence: TGTGCCAGCACCCCGGGGTACTTGTATGGCTACACCTTC.

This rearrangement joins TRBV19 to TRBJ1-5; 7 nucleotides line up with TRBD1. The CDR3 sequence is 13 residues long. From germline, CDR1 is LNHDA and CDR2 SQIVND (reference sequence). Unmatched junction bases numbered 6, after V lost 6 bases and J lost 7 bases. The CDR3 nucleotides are TGTGCCAGTAGCCCCGACAGGGAGCAGCCCCAGCATTTT. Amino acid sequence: CASSPDREQPQHF.

The DNA for the CDR3 is TGTGCCAGCAGCTTAGGCAGGGACAGGGGCTACGAGCAGTACTTC. Protein: CASSLGRDRGYEQYF. The V gene is TRBV11-2, the J gene TRBJ2-7; 10 nucleotides match TRBD1. With 1 base clipped from V and 3 bases from J, the junction kept 3 bases outside the gene matches. Germline V gene sequence: CDR1 SGHAT, CDR2 FQNNGV. CDR3 length: 15 residues.

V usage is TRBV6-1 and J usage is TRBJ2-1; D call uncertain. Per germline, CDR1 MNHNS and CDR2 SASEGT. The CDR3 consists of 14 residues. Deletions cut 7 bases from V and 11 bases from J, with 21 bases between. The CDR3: CASTHSYDTMKQFF. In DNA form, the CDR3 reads TGTGCCAGCACCCACAGCTATGATACAATGAAGCAGTTCTTC.

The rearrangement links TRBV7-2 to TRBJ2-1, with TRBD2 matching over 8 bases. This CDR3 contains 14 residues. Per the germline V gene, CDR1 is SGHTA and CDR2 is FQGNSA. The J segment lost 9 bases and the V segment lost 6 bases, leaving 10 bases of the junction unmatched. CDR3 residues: CASRAGTSNGEQFF. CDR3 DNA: TGTGCCAGCAGGGCCGGGACTAGTAACGGTGAGCAGTTCTTC.

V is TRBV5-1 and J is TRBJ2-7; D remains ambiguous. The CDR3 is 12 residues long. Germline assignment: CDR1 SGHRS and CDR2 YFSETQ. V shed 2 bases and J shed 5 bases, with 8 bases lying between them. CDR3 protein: CASSLIANEQYF. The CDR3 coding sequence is TGCGCCAGCAGCTTAATTGCGAACGAGCAGTACTTC.

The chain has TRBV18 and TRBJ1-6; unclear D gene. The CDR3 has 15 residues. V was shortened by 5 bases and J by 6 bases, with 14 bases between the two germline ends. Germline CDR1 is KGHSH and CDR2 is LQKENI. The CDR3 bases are TGTGCCAGCTCAAGCTCGGAGTTTCGTAATTCACCCCTCCACTTT. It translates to CASSSSEFRNSPLHF. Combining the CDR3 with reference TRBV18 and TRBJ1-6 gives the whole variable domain NAGVMQNPRHLVRRRGQEARLRCSPMKGHSHVYWYRQLPEEGLKFMVYLQKENIIDESGMPKERFSAEFPKEGPSILRIQQVVRGDSAAYFCASSSSEFRNSPLHFGNGTRLTVT.

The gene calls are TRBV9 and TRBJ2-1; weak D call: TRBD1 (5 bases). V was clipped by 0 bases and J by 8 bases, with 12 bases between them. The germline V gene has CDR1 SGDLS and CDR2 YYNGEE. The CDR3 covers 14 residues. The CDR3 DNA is TGTGCCAGCAGCGTAGTCCCCGAAGGGGATGAGCAGTTCTTC. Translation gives CASSVVPEGDEQFF.

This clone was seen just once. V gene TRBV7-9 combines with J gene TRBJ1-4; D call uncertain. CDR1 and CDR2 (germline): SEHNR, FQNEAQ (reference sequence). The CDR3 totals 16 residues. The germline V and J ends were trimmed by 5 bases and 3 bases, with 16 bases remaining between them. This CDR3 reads CASSGREIGPNEKLFF. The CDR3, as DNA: TGTGCCAGCAGCGGTCGGGAAATAGGGCCTAATGAAAAACTGTTTTTT. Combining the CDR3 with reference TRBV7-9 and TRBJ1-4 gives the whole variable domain DTGVSQNPRHKITKRGQNVTFRCDPISEHNRLYWYRQTLGQGPEFLTYFQNEAQLEKSRLLSDRFSAERPKGSFSTLEIQRTEQGDSAMYLCASSGREIGPNEKLFFGSGTQLSVL.

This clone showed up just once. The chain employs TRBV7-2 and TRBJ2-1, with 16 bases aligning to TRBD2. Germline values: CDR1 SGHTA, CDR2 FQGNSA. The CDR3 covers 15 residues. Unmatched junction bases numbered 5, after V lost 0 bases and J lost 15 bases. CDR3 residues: CASSLAGTSGGAPFF. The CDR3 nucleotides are TGTGCCAGCAGCTTAGCCGGGACTAGCGGGGGGGCCCCGTTCTTC.

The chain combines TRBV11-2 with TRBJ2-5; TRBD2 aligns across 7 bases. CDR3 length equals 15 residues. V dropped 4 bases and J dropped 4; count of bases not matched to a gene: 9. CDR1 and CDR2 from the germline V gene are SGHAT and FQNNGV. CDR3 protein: CASSSRYAGAETQYF. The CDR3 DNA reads TGTGCCAGCAGCTCAAGATATGCGGGAGCAGAGACCCAGTACTTC.

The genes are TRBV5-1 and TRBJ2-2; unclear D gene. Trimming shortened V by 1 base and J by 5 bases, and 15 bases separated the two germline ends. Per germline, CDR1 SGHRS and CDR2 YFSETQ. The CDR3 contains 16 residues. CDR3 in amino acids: CASSLLSSERTGELFF. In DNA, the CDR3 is TGCGCCAGCAGCTTGCTTTCGAGCGAGAGGACCGGGGAGCTGTTTTTT. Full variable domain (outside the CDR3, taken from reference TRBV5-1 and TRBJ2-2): KAGVTQTPRYLIKTRGQQVTLSCSPISGHRSVSWYQQTPGQGLQFLFEYFSETQRNKGNFPGRFSGRQFSNSRSEMNVSTLELGDSALYLCASSLLSSERTGELFFGEGSRLTVL.

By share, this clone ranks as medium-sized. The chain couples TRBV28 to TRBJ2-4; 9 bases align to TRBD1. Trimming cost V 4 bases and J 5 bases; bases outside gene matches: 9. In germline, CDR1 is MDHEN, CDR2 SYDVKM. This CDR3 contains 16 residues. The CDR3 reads CASSWAPRDRENIQYF. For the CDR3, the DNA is TGTGCCAGCAGTTGGGCCCCCCGGGACAGGGAAAACATTCAGTACTTC. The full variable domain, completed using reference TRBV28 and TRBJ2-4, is DVKVTQSSRYLVKRTGEKVFLECVQDMDHENMFWYRQDPGLGLRLIYFSYDVKMKEKGDIPEGYSVSREKKERFSLILESASTNQTSMYLCASSWAPRDRENIQYFGAGTRLSVL.

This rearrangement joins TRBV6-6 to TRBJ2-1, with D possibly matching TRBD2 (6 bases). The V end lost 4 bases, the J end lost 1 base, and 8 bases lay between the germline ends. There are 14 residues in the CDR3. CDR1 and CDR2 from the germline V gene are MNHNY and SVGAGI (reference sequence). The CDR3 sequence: CASSWGGSYNEQFF. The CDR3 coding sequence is TGTGCCAGCAGTTGGGGAGGATCCTACAATGAGCAGTTCTTC.